This T cell receptor beta chain was obtained from a study of blood T cell repertoires in COVID-19. Across the study: Donors in the United States, Italy and Spain gave samples during acute or convalescent COVID-19.

The V end lost 4 bases, the J end lost 4 bases, and 16 bases lay between the germline ends. Germline assignment: CDR1 MDHEN and CDR2 SYDVKM. The CDR3 consists of 15 residues. Assay used: immunoSEQ multiplex PCR; TCRdb lists only in-frame clones, some missing. The sample lists under 250,000 clones; approximately 92% were seen once. Participants were aged about 18 to 89 years from roughly 26 US areas. The sample consisted of PBMCs or T cells enriched from blood (not recorded which). The TCR comes from a woman aged 18 to 35 in a cohort exposed to, infected with or recovered from COVID-19 (not recorded which). The chain joins TRBV28 to TRBJ1-1; D ambiguous. DNA of the CDR3: TGTGCCAGCAGTTCTAATAGGGAGTATAGCACTGAAGCTTTCTTT. Protein: CASSSNREYSTEAFF.